The 17 T cell receptor beta chains given below trace back to one sample, sequenced in a study of T cell responses to AZD1222 COVID-19 vaccine. Profiling relied on immunoSEQ multiplex PCR, and the TCRdb table lists in-frame clones only, not all of them. The sample includes roughly 120,000 clones, roughly 90% seen only once; the top ten take 7.5% to 9.5%. The sample was peripheral blood, taken on day 0 of AZD1222 vaccination. These receptors all stem from an adult in good health.

The chain employs TRBV24-1 and TRBJ1-5; 7 nucleotides agree with TRBD1. In germline, CDR1 is KGHDR, CDR2 SFDVKD. The V segment lost 3 bases and the J segment 7 bases; nucleotides outside the gene matches: 5. CDR3 length: 14 amino acids. The CDR3 sequence: CATSDEGAYQPQHF. CDR3 nucleotides: TGTGCCACCAGTGATGAGGGGGCCTACCAGCCCCAGCATTTT.

J is TRBJ1-3 and V is TRBV6-5; D is ambiguous. In germline, CDR1 is MNHEY, CDR2 SVGAGI. The ends were cut back, 7 bases at V and 0 bases at J, with 13 bases in the middle. The CDR3 has 15 amino acids. The CDR3, as DNA: TGTGCCAGCATAAGGCAGGCCTACTCTGGAAACACCATATATTTT. This translates into CASIRQAYSGNTIYF.

CDR3 protein: CASSENGLGGNEKLFF. The CDR3 DNA sequence: TGTGCCAGCAGTGAAAATGGTTTAGGGGGTAATGAAAAACTGTTTTTT. This sequence joins TRBV2 and TRBJ1-4; the D gene is possibly TRBD1 (6 bases). The CDR3 covers 16 residues. CDR1 is SNHLY and CDR2 is FYNNEI in the germline V gene. With 2 bases removed from V and 4 bases from J, the gap between germline ends came to 14 bases.

The chain combines TRBV2 with TRBJ2-3, with TRBD1 as a possible D gene (5 bases). The germline V gene encodes CDR1 SNHLY and CDR2 FYNNEI. V gave up 4 bases and J gave up 2 bases, with 10 bases separating them. The CDR3 spans 14 residues. The CDR3 nucleotides read TGTGCCAGCAGTGGACAGAGAATCACAGATACGCAGTATTTT. It encodes CASSGQRITDTQYF.

The table lists this clone with a few counts. CDR3 residues: CASSYSGTGVSYEQYF. CDR3 DNA: TGTGCCAGCAGTTATTCCGGGACAGGGGTCTCCTACGAGCAGTACTTC. This chain links TRBV6-6 with TRBJ2-7, with TRBD1 identical over 10 bases. There are 16 residues in the CDR3. V dropped 3 bases and J dropped 0; count of bases not matched to a gene: 5. The germline V gene encodes CDR1 MNHNY and CDR2 SVGAGI (reference sequence).

The rearrangement links TRBV6-5 to TRBJ1-5; TRBD1 matches at 8 bases. With V trimmed by 6 bases and J by 6 bases, 7 bases remained unmatched. Germline CDR1 and CDR2: MNHEY and SVGAGI. This CDR3 is built from 14 residues. This CDR3 is CASRPGQGVQPQHF. The CDR3 DNA reads as TGTGCCAGCAGACCCGGACAGGGTGTTCAGCCCCAGCATTTT.

This clone was observed a single time. The rearrangement links TRBV5-4 to TRBJ1-4; a possible D gene is TRBD1 (6 bases). The CDR3 is 14 residues long. Trimming removed 0 bases from V and 6 bases from J, with 9 bases in between. The germline gives CDR1 SGHNT, CDR2 YYREEE (reference sequence). Written as DNA, the CDR3 is TGTGCCAGCAGCTTGGTGGGGGCGGATGAAAAACTGTTTTTT. It is translated as CASSLVGADEKLFF.

This clone came up once. The CDR3 nucleotides are TGCAGCGTTGAAGAAGGGGTGTATGGCTACACCTTC. Its protein is CSVEEGVYGYTF. V usage is TRBV29-1 and J usage is TRBJ1-2; D possibly corresponds to TRBD1 (5 bases). With 0 bases removed from V and 5 bases from J, the gap between germline ends came to 7 bases. Germline values: CDR1 SQVTM, CDR2 ANQGSEA. The CDR3 spans 12 residues.

This chain joins TRBV9 and TRBJ1-2, with 7 bases aligning to TRBD1. Germline V gene sequence: CDR1 SGDLS, CDR2 YYNGEE. The CDR3 length is 14 residues. With 0 bases clipped from V and 9 bases from J, the junction kept 8 bases outside the gene matches. The CDR3: CASSVASQGESYTF. CDR3 DNA: TGTGCCAGCAGCGTAGCCTCGCAGGGGGAGAGCTACACCTTC.

The chain recombines TRBV7-8 with TRBJ1-5, with 8 bases fitting TRBD1. In germline, CDR1 is SGHVS, CDR2 FQNEAQ. Trimming removed 1 base from V and 4 bases from J; junction bases left unmatched: 3. The length of the CDR3 is 15 residues. CDR3 nucleotide sequence: TGTGCCAGCAGCTTAGGCAGGGGGCGAAATCAGCCCCAGCATTTT. Protein sequence: CASSLGRGRNQPQHF. Using reference TRBV7-8 and TRBJ1-5 for the parts outside the CDR3, the full variable domain is GAGVSQSPRYKVAKRGQDVALRCDPISGHVSLFWYQQALGQGPEFLTYFQNEAQLDKSGLPSDRFFAERPEGSVSTLKIQRTQQEDSAVYLCASSLGRGRNQPQHFGDGTRLSIL.

The chain uses TRBV9 and TRBJ2-1; 9 nucleotides agree with TRBD1. The V and J ends lost 4 bases and 2 bases, in that order; junction bases with no gene match: 4. CDR1 is SGDLS, CDR2 YYNGEE, per germline. The CDR3 has 15 residues. The CDR3 reads CASSIRQGAYNEQFF. As DNA, the CDR3 is TGTGCCAGCAGCATTCGACAGGGGGCCTACAATGAGCAGTTCTTC.

J is TRBJ2-1 and V is TRBV15; a possible D gene is TRBD2 (5 bases). The germline V gene encodes CDR1 LNHNV and CDR2 YYDKDF (reference sequence). This CDR3 is built from 17 residues. V was pared by 2 bases and J by 0 bases, with 14 bases between. The CDR3 spells CATSRSPLGSSYNEQFF. In nucleotides, the CDR3 is TGTGCCACCAGCAGATCCCCTCTGGGGAGCTCCTACAATGAGCAGTTCTTC.

This sequence joins TRBV18 and TRBJ2-3; the D is unclear. V lost 3 bases and J lost 5, with 6 bases in between. CDR1 is KGHSH, CDR2 LQKENI, per germline. The CDR3 runs to 12 residues. The DNA for the CDR3 is TGTGCCAGCTCACCTTCAGGAGATACGCAGTATTTT. Translating gives CASSPSGDTQYF. The whole variable domain, filled in from reference TRBV18 and TRBJ2-3, reads NAGVMQNPRHLVRRRGQEARLRCSPMKGHSHVYWYRQLPEEGLKFMVYLQKENIIDESGMPKERFSAEFPKEGPSILRIQQVVRGDSAAYFCASSPSGDTQYFGPGTRLTVL.

The chain joins TRBV2 to TRBJ1-6; D call uncertain. Germline assignment: CDR1 SNHLY and CDR2 FYNNEI. V lost 4 bases and J 6 bases, leaving 13 bases between the germline ends. The CDR3 is 15 amino acids. Here the CDR3 reads CASSGYRVGNSPLHF. Here the CDR3 DNA reads TGTGCCAGCAGTGGATACCGGGTCGGTAATTCACCCCTCCACTTT.

This clone appeared once. The chain is built from TRBV10-3 and TRBJ1-1; D is possibly TRBD1 (5 bases). The CDR3 is made up of 12 amino acids. Germline V gives CDR1 ENHRY, CDR2 SYGVKD. CDR3 protein: CAIGHLNTEAFF. DNA of the CDR3: TGTGCTATCGGACATCTGAACACTGAAGCTTTCTTT.

This clone came up many times. This chain links TRBV10-3 with TRBJ2-7, with 8 bases that match TRBD2. The CDR3 is 14 residues long. CDR1 is ENHRY and CDR2 is SYGVKD in the germline V gene. The ends lost 9 bases at V and 6 bases at J; junction bases unmatched: 13. In nucleotides, the CDR3 is TGTGCCATTACCTTAGGGCGGGAGGTCCGCGAGCAGTACTTC. Translating gives CAITLGREVREQYF.

The CDR3 is CASSIRWGNTEAFF. CDR3 coding DNA: TGTGCCAGTAGCATAAGGTGGGGGAACACTGAAGCTTTCTTT. The chain couples TRBV19 to TRBJ1-1; D not resolved. The CDR3 covers 14 residues. V was pared by 6 bases and J by 1 base, with 12 bases between. From germline, CDR1 is LNHDA and CDR2 SQIVND (reference sequence). Complete variable domain (other parts from reference TRBV19 and TRBJ1-1): DGGITQSPKYLFRKEGQNVTLSCEQNLNHDAMYWYRQDPGQGLRLIYYSQIVNDFQKGDIAEGYSVSREKKESFPLTVTSAQKNPTAFYLCASSIRWGNTEAFFGQGTRLTVV.